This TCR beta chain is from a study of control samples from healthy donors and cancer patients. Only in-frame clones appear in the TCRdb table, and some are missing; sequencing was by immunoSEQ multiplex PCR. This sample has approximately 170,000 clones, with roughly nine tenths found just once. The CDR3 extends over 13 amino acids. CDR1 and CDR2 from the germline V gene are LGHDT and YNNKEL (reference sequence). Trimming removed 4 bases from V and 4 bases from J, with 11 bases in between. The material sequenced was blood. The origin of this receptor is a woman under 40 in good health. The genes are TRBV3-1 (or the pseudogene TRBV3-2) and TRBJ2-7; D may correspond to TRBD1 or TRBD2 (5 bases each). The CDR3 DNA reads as TGTGCCAGCAGCCTACGGGACGGGTACGAGCAGTACTTC. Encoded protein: CASSLRDGYEQYF.